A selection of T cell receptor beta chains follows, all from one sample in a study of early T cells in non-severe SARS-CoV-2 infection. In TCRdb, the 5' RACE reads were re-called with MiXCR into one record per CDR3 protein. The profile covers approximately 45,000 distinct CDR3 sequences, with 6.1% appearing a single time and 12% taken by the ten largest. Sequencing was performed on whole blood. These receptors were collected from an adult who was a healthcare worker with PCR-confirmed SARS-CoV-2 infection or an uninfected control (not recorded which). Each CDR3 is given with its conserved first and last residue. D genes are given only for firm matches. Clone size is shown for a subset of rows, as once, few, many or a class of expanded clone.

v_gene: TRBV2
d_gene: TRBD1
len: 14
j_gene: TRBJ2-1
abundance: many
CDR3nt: TGTGCCAGCAGTGCCAGGGGGTTGGACAATGAGCAGTTCTTC
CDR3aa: CASSARGLDNEQFF

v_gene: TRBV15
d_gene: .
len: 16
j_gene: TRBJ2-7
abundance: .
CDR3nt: TGTGCCACCAGCAGGGAATCGGCGGGGGCCCGGTACGAGCAGTACTTC
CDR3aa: CATSRESAGARYEQYF

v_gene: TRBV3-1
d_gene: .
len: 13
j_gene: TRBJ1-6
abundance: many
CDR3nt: TGTGCCAGCAGCCAAGCTCCGAATTCACCCCTCCACTTT
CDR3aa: CASSQAPNSPLHF

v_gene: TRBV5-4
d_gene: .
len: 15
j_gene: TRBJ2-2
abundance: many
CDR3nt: TGTGCCAGCAGCTCACTTAGCGGAAACACCGGGGAGCTGTTTTTT
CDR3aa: CASSSLSGNTGELFF

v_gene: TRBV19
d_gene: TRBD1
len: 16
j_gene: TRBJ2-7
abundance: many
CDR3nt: TGTGCCAGTAGTATAAATATCGGGACAGGGGGATACGAGCAGTACTTC
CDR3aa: CASSINIGTGGYEQYF

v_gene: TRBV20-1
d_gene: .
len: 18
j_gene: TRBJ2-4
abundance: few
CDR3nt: TGCAGTGCTAGCCCCCTTTTAGCGGAGCTCATAGCCAAAAACATTCAGTACTTC
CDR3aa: CSASPLLAELIAKNIQYF

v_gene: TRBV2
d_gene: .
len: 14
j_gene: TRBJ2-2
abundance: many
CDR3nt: TGTGCCAGCAGTGAACAGACTTACACCGGGGAGCTGTTTTTT
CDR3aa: CASSEQTYTGELFF

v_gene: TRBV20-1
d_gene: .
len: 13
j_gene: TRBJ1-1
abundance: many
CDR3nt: TGCAGTGCTAGAGGAGGGGTGGACATTAGGGTTTTCTTT
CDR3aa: CSARGGVDIRVFF

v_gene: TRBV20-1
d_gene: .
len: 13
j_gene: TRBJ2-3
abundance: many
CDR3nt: TGCAGTGCCCTCCAGGGGAAAACAGATACGCAGTATTTT
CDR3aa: CSALQGKTDTQYF

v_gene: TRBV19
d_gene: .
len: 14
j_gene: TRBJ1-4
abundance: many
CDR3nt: TGTGCCAGTAGGGCTACACCACTGGGAGAAAAACTGTTTTTT
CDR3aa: CASRATPLGEKLFF

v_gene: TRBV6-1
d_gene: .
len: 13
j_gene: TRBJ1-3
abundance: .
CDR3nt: TGTGCCAGCATCAGGAGCTCTGGAAACACCATATATTTT
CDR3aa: CASIRSSGNTIYF

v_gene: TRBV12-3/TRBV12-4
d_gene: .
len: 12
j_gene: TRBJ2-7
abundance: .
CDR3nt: TGTGCCAGCAGTTTACCGGGATCCGAGCAGTACTTC
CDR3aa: CASSLPGSEQYF

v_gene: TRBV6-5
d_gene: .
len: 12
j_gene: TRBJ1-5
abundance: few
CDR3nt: TGTGCCAGCAGGGGAAGCAATCAGCCCCAGCATTTT
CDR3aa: CASRGSNQPQHF

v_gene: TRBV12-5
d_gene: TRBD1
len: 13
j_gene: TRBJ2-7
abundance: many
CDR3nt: TGTGCTAGTGGTTTGGACAGGGGGTACGAGCAGTACTTC
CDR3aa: CASGLDRGYEQYF

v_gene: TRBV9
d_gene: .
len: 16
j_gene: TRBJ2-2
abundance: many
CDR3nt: TGTGCCAGCAGCGCCCACGGTGGAGGAGACACCGGGGAGCTGTTTTTT
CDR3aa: CASSAHGGGDTGELFF

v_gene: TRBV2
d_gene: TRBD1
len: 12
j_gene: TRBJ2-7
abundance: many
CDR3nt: TGTGCCAGCAGTGGGACAGGAGGCGAGCAGTACTTC
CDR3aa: CASSGTGGEQYF

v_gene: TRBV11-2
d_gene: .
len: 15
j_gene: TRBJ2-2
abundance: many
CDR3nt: TGTGCCAGCAGCTCAATAACAGGGAACACCGGGGAGCTGTTTTTT
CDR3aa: CASSSITGNTGELFF

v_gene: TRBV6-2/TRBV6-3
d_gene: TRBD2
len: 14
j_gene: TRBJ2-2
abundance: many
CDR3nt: TGTGCCAGCGTGGGACTAGCGTGGACCGGGGAGCTGTTTTTT
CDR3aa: CASVGLAWTGELFF

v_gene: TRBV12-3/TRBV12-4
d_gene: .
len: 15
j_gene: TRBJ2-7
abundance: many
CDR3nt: TGTGCCAGCAGTTTAACCGATGGGGGGCTGGACGAGCAGTACTTC
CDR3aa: CASSLTDGGLDEQYF

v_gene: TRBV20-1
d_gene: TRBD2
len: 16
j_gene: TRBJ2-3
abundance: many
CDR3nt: TGCAGTGCTAGCCCCCTAGCGGGGGGTCGCACAGATACGCAGTATTTT
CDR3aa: CSASPLAGGRTDTQYF

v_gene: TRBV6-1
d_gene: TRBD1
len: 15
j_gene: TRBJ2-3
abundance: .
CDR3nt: TGTGCCAGCAGCCCCGGGACAGCTAGCACAGATACGCAGTATTTT
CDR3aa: CASSPGTASTDTQYF

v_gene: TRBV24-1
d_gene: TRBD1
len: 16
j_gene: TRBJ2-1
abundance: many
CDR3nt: TGTGCCACCAGTGAAGGGACAGGCGGTAAAGGCGATGAGCAGTTCTTC
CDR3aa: CATSEGTGGKGDEQFF

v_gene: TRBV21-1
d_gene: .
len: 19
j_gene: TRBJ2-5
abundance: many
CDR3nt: TGTGCCAGCAGCACTTTCGACCCGGACGGCACACTTCGCCAAGAGACCCAGTACTTC
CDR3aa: CASSTFDPDGTLRQETQYF

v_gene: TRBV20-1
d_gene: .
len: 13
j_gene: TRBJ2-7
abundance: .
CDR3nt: TGCAGTGCTAGCGCACAGACGTTAGGGCAGCAGTACTTC
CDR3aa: CSASAQTLGQQYF

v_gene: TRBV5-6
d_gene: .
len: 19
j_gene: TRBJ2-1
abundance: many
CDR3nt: TGTGCCAGCAGCTTCGGGGCGTTAAACCCCTTGGGGGGGCGGAATGAGCAGTTCTTC
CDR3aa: CASSFGALNPLGGRNEQFF

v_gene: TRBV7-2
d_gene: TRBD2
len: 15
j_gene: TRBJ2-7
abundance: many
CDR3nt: TGTGCCAGCAGTAACCCGGAGCGGGGACCCTACGAGCAGTACTTC
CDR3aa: CASSNPERGPYEQYF

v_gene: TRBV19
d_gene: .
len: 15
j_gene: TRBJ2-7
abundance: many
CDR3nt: TGTGCCAGTAGTACCTCGACAGGGAGGTCGGTCGAGCAGTACTTC
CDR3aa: CASSTSTGRSVEQYF

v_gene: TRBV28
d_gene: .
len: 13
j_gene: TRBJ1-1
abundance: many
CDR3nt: TGTGCCAGCAGTTTCCCGGGCAACACTGAAGCTTTCTTT
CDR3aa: CASSFPGNTEAFF

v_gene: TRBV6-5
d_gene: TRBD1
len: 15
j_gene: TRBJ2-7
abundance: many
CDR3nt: TGTGCCAGCAGTTACTCAGGGACAGGCCTCTACGAGCAGTACTTC
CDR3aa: CASSYSGTGLYEQYF

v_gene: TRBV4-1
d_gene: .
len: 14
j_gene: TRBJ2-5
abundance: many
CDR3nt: TGCGCCAGCAGCCAAGTAACTAACCAAGAGACCCAGTACTTC
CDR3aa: CASSQVTNQETQYF

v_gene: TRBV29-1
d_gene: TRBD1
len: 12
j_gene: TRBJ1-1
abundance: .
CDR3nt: TGCAGCGCCCCGACAGGGGACACTGAAGCTTTCTTT
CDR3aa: CSAPTGDTEAFF

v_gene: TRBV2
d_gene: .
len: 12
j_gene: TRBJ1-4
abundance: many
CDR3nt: TGTGCCAGCAAGATAGGTGAGACCGCCCCAATTTTT
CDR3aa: CASKIGETAPIF

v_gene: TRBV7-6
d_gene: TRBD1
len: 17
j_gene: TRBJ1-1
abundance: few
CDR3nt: TGTGCCAGCAGCGTGGGACAGGGCTGGGGAGTGGGGACTGAAGCTTTCTTT
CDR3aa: CASSVGQGWGVGTEAFF

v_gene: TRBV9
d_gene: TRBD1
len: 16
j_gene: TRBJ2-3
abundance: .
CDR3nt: TGTGCCAGCAGCGTAGGTTCAGGGGGCTCCTCAGATACGCAGTATTTT
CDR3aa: CASSVGSGGSSDTQYF

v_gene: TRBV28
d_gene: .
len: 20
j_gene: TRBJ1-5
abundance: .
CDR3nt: TGTGCCAGCAGTTCAACTATTTGGTATCAGGGAGGGACGGGCAATCAGCCCCAGCATTTT
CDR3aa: CASSSTIWYQGGTGNQPQHF

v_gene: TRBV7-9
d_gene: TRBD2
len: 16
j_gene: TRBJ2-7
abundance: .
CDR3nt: TGTGCCAGCAGCTGGGGGACTAGCGGTTACTCCTACGAGCAGTACTTC
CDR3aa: CASSWGTSGYSYEQYF

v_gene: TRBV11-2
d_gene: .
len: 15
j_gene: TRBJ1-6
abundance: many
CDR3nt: TGTGCCAGCAGCTCCGGTAGCAGGGCCAATTCACCCCTCCACTTT
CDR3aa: CASSSGSRANSPLHF

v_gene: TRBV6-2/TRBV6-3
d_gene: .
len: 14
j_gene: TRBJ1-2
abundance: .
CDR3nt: TGTGCCAGCAGCCGCACGGATCTAGGGCATGGCTACACCTTC
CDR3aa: CASSRTDLGHGYTF

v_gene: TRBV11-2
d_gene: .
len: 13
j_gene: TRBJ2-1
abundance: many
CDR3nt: TGTGCCAGCAGCATGACCGCGATCAATGAGCAGTTCTTC
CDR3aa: CASSMTAINEQFF

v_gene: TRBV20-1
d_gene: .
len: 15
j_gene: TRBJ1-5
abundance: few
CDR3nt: TGCAGTGCACCTTCCCGGGGGCTTGGAAATCAGCCCCAGCATTTT
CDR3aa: CSAPSRGLGNQPQHF

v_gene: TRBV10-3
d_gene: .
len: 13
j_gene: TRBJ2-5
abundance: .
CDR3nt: TGTGCCATCAACGGGGGGCCCCAAGAGACCCAGTACTTC
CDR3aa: CAINGGPQETQYF

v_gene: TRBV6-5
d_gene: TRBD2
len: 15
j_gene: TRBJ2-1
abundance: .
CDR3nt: TGTGCCAGCAGTTTCGGACTAGCGGGGGACAATGAGCAGTTCTTC
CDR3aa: CASSFGLAGDNEQFF

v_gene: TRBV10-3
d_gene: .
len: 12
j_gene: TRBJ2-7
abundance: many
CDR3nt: TGTGCCATCAGTGATCAGGCCTACGAGCAGTACTTC
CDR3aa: CAISDQAYEQYF

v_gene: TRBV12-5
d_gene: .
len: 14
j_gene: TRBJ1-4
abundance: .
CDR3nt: TGTGCTAGTGGTCTCCACCGGCCGGATGAAAAACTGTTTTTT
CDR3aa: CASGLHRPDEKLFF

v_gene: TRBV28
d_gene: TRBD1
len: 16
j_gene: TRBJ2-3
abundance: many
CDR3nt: TGTGCCAGCAGAATTCCCCGGGACAGTCACACAGATACGCAGTATTTT
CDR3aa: CASRIPRDSHTDTQYF

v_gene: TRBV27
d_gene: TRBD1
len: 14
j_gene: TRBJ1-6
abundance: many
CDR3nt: TGTGCCAGCAGGGGGGACAGGTTGGTCGGACCCCTCCACTTT
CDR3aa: CASRGDRLVGPLHF

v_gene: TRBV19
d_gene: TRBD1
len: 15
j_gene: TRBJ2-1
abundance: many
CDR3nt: TGTGCCAGTAGAGTCCGGGACAGCTATTACAATGAGCAGTTCTTC
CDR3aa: CASRVRDSYYNEQFF

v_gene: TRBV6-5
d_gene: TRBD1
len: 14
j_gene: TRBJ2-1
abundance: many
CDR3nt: TGTGCCAGCAGTTACCTCGGGACAGGGAATGAGCAGTTCTTC
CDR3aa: CASSYLGTGNEQFF

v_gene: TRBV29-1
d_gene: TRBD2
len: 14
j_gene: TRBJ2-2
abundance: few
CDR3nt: TGCAGCGTTTTAGCGGGTCTTCACACCGGGGAGCTGTTTTTT
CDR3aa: CSVLAGLHTGELFF

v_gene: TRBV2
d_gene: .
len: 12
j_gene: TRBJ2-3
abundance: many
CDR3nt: TGTGCCAGCAGTTCCGACACGGATACGCAGTATTTT
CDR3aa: CASSSDTDTQYF

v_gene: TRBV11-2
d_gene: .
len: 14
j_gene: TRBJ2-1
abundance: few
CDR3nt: TGTGCCAGCAGCCGGGGGGCCGCAAGCAATGAGCAGTTCTTC
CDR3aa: CASSRGAASNEQFF

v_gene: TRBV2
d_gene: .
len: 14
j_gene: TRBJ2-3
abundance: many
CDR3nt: TGTGCCAGCAGCTCCCTGAAGAACGGGGATACGCAGTATTTT
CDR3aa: CASSSLKNGDTQYF

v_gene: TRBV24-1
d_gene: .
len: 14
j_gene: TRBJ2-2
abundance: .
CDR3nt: TGTGCCACCAGTGTGGGGCCGAACACCGGGGAGCTGTTTTTT
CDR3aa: CATSVGPNTGELFF

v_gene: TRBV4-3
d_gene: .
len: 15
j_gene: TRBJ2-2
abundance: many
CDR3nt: TGCGCCAGCAGCCAAGAATGGGGAGTCACCGGGGAGCTGTTTTTT
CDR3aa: CASSQEWGVTGELFF

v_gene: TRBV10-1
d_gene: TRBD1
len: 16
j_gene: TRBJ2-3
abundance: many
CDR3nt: TGCGCCAGCAGTGGAGGAGGACAGGGGGGAACAGATACGCAGTATTTT
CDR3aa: CASSGGGQGGTDTQYF

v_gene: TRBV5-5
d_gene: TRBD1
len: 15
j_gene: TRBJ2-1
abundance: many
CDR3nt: TGTGCCAGCAGGTCGGGACAGGGAGCCTACAATGAGCAGTTCTTC
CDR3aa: CASRSGQGAYNEQFF

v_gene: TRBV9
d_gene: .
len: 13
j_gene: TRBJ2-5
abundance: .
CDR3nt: TGTGCCAGCAGTGCCCCAGTAGGAGAGACCCAGTACTTC
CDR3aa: CASSAPVGETQYF